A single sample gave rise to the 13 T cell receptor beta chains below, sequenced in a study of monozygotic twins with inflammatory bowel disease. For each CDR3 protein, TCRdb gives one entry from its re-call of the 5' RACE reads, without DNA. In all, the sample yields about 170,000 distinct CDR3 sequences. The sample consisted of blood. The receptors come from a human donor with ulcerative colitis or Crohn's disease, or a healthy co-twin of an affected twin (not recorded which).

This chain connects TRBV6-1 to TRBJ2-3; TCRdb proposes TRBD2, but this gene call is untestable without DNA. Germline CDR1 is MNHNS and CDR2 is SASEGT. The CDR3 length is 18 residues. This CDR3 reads CARRAPGLAGEEPDTQYF.

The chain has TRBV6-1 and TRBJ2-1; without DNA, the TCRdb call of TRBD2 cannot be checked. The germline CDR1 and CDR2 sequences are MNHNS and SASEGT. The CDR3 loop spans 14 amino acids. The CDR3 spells CASMGLVGYNEQFF.

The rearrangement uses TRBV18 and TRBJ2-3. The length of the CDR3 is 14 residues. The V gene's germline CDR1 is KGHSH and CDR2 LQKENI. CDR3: CASSPLDKTDTQYF. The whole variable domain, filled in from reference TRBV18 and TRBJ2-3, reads NAGVMQNPRHLVRRRGQEARLRCSPMKGHSHVYWYRQLPEEGLKFMVYLQKENIIDESGMPKERFSAEFPKEGPSILRIQQVVRGDSAAYFCASSPLDKTDTQYFGPGTRLTVL.

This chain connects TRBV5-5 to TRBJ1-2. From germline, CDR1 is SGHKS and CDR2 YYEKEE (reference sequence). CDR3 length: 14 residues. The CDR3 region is CASSLEQLNYGYTF.

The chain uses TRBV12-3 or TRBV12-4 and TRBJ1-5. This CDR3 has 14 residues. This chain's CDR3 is CASSPTTVRQPQHF.

This CDR3 reads CASSLDGGSSYNEQFF. V usage is TRBV13 and J usage is TRBJ2-1. The CDR3 consists of 16 residues. The germline gives CDR1 PRHDT, CDR2 FYEKMQ (reference sequence).

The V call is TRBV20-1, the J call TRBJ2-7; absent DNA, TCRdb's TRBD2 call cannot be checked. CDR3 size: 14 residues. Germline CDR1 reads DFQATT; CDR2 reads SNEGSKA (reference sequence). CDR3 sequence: CSARLAGKGYEQYF.

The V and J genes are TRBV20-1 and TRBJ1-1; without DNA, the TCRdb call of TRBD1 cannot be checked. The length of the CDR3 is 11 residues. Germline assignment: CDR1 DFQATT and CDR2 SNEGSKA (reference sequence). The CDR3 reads CSARGQVEAFF.

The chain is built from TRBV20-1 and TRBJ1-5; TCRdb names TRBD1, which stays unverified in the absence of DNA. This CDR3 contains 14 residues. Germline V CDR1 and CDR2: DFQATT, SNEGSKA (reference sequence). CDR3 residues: CSAEQTGTNQPQHF.

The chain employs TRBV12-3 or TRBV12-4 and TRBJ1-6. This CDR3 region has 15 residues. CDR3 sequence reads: CASSLRGPIVSPLHF.

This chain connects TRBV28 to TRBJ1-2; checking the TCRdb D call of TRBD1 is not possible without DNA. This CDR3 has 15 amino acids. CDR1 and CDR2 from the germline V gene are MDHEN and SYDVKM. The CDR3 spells CASSLAGRGVKGYTF.

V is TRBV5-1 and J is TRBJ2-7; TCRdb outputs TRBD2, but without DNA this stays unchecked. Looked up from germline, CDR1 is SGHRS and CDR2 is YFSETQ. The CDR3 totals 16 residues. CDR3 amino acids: CASSPGLAGGPHEQYF.

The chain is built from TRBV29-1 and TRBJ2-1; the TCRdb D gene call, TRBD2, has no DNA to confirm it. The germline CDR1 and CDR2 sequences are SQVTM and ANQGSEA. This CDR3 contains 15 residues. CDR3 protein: CSVGRLAGVDNEQFF.